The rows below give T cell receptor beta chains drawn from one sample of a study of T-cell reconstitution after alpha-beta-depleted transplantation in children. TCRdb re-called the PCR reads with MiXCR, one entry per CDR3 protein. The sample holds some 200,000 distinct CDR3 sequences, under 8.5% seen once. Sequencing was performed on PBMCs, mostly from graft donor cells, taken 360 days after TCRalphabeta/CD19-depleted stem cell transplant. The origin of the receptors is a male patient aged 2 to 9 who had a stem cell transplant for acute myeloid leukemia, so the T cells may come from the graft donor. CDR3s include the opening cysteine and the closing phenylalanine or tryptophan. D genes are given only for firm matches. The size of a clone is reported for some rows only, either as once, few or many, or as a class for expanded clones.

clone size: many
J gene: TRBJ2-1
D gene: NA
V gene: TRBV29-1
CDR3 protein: CSIEEGPYNEQFF
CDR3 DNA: TGCAGCATTGAAGAAGGGCCCTACAATGAGCAGTTCTTC

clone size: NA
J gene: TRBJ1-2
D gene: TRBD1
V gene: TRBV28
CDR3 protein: CASSWDSHGYTF
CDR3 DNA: TGTGCCAGCAGTTGGGACAGCCATGGCTACACCTTC

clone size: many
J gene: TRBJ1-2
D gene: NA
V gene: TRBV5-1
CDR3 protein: CASSLAHYGYTF
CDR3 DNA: TGCGCCAGCAGCTTGGCCCACTATGGCTACACCTTC

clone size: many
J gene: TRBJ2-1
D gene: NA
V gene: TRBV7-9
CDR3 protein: CASSLKEYEQFF
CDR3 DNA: TGTGCCAGCAGCTTAAAGGAATATGAGCAGTTCTTC

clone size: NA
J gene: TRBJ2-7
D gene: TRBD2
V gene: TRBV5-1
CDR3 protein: CASSLRREGYEQYF
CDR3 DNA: TGCGCCAGCAGCTTGAGGCGGGAGGGCTACGAGCAGTACTTC

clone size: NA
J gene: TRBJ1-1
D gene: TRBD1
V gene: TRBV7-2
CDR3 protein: CASSLRGPANTEAFF
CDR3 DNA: TGTGCCAGCAGCCTCAGGGGGCCGGCGAACACTGAAGCTTTCTTT

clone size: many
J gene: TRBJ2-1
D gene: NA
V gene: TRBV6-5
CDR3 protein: CASSYRADNEQFF
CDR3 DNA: TGTGCCAGCAGTTACCGGGCAGACAATGAGCAGTTCTTC

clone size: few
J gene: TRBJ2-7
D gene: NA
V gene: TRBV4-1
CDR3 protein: CASSHPGIYEQYF
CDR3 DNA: TGCGCCAGCAGCCACCCCGGGATTTACGAGCAGTACTTC

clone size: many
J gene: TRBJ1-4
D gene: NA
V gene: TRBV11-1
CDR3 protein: CASSSGTLEKLFF
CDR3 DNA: TGTGCCAGCAGCTCTGGGACACTTGAAAAACTGTTTTTT

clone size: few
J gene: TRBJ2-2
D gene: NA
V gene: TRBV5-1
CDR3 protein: CASSLTEAWAGELFF
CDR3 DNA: TGCGCCAGCAGCTTAACGGAGGCGTGGGCCGGGGAGCTGTTTTTT

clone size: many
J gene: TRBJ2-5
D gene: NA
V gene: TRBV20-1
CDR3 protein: CSARGLDQETQYF
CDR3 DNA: TGCAGTGCCAGGGGTTTGGACCAAGAGACCCAGTACTTC

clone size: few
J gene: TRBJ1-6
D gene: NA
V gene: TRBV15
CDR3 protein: CATSTQSNSPLHF
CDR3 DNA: TGTGCCACCAGCACCCAGTCCAATTCACCCCTCCACTTT

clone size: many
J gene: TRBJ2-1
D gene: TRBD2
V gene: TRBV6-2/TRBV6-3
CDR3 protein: CASSSRSSGISYNEQFF
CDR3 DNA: TGTGCCAGCAGTTCTCGTTCTAGCGGGATTTCGTACAATGAGCAGTTCTTC

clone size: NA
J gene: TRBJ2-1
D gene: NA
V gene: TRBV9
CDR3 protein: CASSVGTSSSEQFF
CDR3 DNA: TGTGCCAGCAGCGTAGGAACTAGCTCTTCTGAGCAGTTCTTC

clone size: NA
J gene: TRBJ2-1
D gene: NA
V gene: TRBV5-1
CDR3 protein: CASSLVISGSYNEQFF
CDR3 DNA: TGCGCCAGCAGCTTGGTGATTAGCGGCTCCTACAATGAGCAGTTCTTC

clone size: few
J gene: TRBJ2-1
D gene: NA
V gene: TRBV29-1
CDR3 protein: CSVVRGYEQFF
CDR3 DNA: TGCAGCGTTGTACGGGGGTATGAGCAGTTCTTC

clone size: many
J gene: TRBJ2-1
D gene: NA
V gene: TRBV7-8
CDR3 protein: CASSPRTFSYDEQFF
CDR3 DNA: TGTGCCAGCAGCCCTAGAACTTTTTCATACGATGAGCAGTTCTTC

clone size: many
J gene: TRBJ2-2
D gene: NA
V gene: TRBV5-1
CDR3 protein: CASRARSTGELFF
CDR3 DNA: TGCGCCAGCAGAGCAAGGTCCACCGGGGAGCTGTTTTTT

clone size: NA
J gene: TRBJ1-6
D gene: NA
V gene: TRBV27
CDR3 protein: CASSFGARVSPLHF
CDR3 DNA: TGTGCCAGCAGTTTTGGGGCCAGGGTTTCACCCCTCCACTTT

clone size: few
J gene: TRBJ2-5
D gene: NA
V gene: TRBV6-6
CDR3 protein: CASTNNRAETQYF
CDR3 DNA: TGTGCCAGCACCAACAACCGCGCCGAGACCCAGTACTTC

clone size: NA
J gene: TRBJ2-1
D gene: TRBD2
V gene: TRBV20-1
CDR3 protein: CSALLATSRYNEQFF
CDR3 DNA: TGCAGTGCCCTCCTGGCGACTAGCCGTTACAATGAGCAGTTCTTC

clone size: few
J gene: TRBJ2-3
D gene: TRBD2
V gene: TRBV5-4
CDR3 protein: CASTSYGGALTDTQYF
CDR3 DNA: TGTGCCAGCACTTCCTACGGGGGGGCCCTGACAGATACGCAGTATTTT

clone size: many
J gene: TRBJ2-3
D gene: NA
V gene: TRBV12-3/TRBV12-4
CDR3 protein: CASSLVGETDTQYF
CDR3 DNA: TGTGCCAGCAGTTTGGTGGGAGAGACGGATACGCAGTATTTT

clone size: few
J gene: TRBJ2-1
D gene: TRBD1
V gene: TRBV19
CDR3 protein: CASSPRQGSKGNEQFF
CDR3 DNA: TGTGCCAGTAGTCCCCGACAGGGGTCGAAGGGCAATGAGCAGTTCTTC

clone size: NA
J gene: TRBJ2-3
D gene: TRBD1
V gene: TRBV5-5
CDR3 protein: CASSGTGFADTQYF
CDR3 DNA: TGTGCCAGCAGCGGGACAGGGTTTGCAGATACGCAGTATTTT

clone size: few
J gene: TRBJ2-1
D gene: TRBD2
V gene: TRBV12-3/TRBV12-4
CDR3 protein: CASSFPSGGVGEQFF
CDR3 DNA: TGTGCCAGCAGTTTTCCTAGCGGGGGGGTAGGTGAGCAGTTCTTC

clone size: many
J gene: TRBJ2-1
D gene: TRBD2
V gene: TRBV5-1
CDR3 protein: CASSLLGRGRLSNEQFF
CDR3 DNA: TGCGCCAGCAGCTTGTTGGGTCGCGGGAGGTTGAGCAATGAGCAGTTCTTC

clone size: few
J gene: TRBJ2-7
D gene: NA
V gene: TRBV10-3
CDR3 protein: CAIAGSGSSYEQYF
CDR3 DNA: TGTGCCATCGCGGGATCCGGGAGCTCCTACGAGCAGTACTTC

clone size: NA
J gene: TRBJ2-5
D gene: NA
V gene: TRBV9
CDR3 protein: CASSVGQYQETQYF
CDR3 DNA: TGTGCCAGCAGCGTCGGACAGTACCAAGAGACCCAGTACTTC

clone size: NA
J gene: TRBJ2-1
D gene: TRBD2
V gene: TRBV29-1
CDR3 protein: CSVASGRATEQFF
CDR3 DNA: TGCAGCGTTGCTAGCGGGAGGGCCACTGAGCAGTTCTTC

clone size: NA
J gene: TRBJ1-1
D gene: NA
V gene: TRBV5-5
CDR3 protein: CASSYGSRVTVTEAFF
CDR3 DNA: TGTGCCAGCAGTTATGGCAGCAGGGTGACGGTCACTGAAGCTTTCTTT

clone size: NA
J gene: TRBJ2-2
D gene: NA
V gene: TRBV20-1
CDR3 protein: CSASPSGLLNTGELFF
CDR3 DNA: TGCAGTGCTAGTCCCTCGGGACTCCTCAACACCGGGGAGCTGTTTTTT

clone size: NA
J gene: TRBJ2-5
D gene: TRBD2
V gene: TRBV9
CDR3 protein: CASSVGEGTARETQYF
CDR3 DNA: TGTGCCAGCAGCGTAGGGGAGGGGACGGCACGCGAGACCCAGTACTTC

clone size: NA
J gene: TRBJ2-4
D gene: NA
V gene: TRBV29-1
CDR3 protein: CSVEAGAWDIQYF
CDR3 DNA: TGCAGCGTTGAAGCAGGGGCCTGGGACATTCAGTACTTC

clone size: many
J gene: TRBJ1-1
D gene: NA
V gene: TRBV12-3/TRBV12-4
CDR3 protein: CASSFQGWDTEAFF
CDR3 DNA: TGTGCCAGCAGTTTCCAGGGTTGGGACACTGAAGCTTTCTTT

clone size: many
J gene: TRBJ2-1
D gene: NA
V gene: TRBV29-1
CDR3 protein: CSVKFRGAVREQFF
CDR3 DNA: TGCAGCGTGAAGTTTCGGGGGGCTGTACGTGAGCAGTTCTTC

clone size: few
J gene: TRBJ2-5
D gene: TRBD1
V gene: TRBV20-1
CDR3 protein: CSAELTGGWETQYF
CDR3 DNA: TGCAGTGCTGAGTTGACAGGGGGATGGGAGACCCAGTACTTC

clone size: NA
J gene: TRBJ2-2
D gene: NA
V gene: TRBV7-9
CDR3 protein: CASSYTGLIMNTGELFF
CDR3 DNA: TGTGCCAGCAGCTACACGGGACTGATCATGAACACCGGGGAGCTGTTTTTT

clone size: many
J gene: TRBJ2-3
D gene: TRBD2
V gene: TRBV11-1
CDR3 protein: CASSLPRLAGDRTSTDTQYF
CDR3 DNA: TGTGCCAGCAGCTTACCCCGACTAGCGGGGGACCGGACGAGCACAGATACGCAGTATTTT

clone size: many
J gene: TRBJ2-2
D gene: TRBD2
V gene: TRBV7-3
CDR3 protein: CASSLNRTSQRSGELFF
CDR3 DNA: TGTGCCAGCAGCCTAAACAGGACTAGCCAAAGATCCGGGGAGCTGTTTTTT

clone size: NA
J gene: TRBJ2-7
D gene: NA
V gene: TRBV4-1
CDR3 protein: CASSQDWGSRYYEQYF
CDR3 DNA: TGCGCCAGCAGCCAAGATTGGGGCAGCCGCTACTACGAGCAGTACTTC

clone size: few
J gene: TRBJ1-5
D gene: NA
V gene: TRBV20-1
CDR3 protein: CSARDFPGTLNPDNQPQHF
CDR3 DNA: TGCAGTGCTAGAGATTTCCCCGGGACACTAAACCCGGACAATCAGCCCCAGCATTTT

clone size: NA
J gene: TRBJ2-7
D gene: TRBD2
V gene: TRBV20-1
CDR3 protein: CSAGGGTFYEQYF
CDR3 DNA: TGCAGTGCTGGGGGGGGGACTTTCTACGAGCAGTACTTC

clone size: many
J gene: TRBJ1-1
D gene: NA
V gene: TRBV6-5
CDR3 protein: CASSYVGWGNTEAFF
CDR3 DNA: TGTGCCAGCAGTTATGTTGGGTGGGGGAACACTGAAGCTTTCTTT

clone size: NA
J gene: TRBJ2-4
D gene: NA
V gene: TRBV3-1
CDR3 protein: CASSQSGGIQYF
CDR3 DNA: TGTGCCAGCAGCCAAAGTGGGGGGATTCAGTACTTC

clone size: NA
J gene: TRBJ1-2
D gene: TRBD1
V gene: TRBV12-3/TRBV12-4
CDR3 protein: CASSFWDRANYGYTF
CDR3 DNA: TGTGCCAGCAGTTTTTGGGACAGGGCTAACTATGGCTACACCTTC

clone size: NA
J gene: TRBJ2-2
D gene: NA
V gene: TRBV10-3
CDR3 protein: CAIKPGVGTGELFF
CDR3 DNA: TGTGCCATCAAGCCCGGGGTGGGGACCGGGGAGCTGTTTTTT

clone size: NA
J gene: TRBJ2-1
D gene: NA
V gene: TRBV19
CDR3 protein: CASSIGGQIFGEQFF
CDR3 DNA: TGTGCCAGTAGTATAGGGGGACAAATCTTCGGTGAGCAGTTCTTC

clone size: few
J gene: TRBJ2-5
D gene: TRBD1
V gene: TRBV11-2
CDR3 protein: CASSVRGLGETQYF
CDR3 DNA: TGTGCCAGCAGCGTCAGGGGGCTGGGAGAGACCCAGTACTTC

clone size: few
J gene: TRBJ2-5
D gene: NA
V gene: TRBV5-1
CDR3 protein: CASSLAKGRLQETQYF
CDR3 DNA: TGCGCCAGCAGCTTGGCAAAGGGCCGCCTACAAGAGACCCAGTACTTC

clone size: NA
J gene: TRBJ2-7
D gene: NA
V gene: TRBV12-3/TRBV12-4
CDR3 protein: CASSIEGRAYYEQYF
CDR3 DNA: TGTGCCAGCAGTATTGAGGGCAGGGCATATTACGAGCAGTACTTC

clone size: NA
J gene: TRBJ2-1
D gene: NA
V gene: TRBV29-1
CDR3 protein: CSVVGAGEQFF
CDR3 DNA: TGCAGCGTTGTGGGGGCTGGTGAGCAGTTCTTC

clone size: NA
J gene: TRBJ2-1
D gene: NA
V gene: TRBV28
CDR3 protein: CASSSPHWGIVEQFF
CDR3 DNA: TGTGCCAGCAGTTCCCCTCATTGGGGGATCGTTGAGCAGTTCTTC

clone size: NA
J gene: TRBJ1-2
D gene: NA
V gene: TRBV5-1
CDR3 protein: CASSLAGGPDYGYTF
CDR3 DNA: TGCGCCAGCAGCTTGGCGGGGGGGCCCGACTATGGCTACACCTTC

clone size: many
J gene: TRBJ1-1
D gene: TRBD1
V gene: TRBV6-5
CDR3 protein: CASSYPGQLTKAFF
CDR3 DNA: TGTGCCAGCAGTTACCCGGGACAGCTTACGAAAGCTTTCTTT

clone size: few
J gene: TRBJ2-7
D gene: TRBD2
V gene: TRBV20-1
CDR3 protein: CSARDQSGVSYEQYF
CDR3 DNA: TGCAGTGCTAGAGATCAAAGCGGGGTCTCCTACGAGCAGTACTTC

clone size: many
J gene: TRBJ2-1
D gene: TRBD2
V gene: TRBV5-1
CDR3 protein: CASSLMVTSGSSYNEQFF
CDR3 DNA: TGCGCCAGCAGCTTAATGGTGACTAGCGGGAGCTCCTACAATGAGCAGTTCTTC

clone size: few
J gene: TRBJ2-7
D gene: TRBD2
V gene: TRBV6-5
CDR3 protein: CASSYLGLAPYEQYF
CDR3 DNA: TGTGCCAGCAGTTACTTGGGACTAGCGCCGTACGAGCAGTACTTC

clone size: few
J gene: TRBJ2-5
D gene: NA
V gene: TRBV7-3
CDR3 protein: CASSPDPWQETQYF
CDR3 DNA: TGTGCCAGCAGCCCCGACCCCTGGCAAGAGACCCAGTACTTC

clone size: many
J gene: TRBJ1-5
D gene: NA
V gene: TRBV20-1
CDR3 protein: CSARDGQLGYSNQPQHF
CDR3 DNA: TGCAGTGCTAGAGATGGGCAGTTGGGTTATAGCAATCAGCCCCAGCATTTT